The clone carrying this T cell receptor (beta chain) showed up just once. Its antigen is not known. This entry comes from a study of cytomegalovirus exposure and HLA in healthy donors. General study points: The study flagged roughly 150 TCR beta chains as cytomegalovirus-associated. There were a few CMV-associated chains whose specificity for CMV antigens was confirmed in vitro.

V was trimmed by 3 bases and J by 4 bases, leaving 14 bases between them. Germline loops: CDR1 LNHNV, CDR2 YYDKDF (reference sequence). The CDR3 runs to 15 residues. Using immunoSEQ multiplex PCR, the repertoire was profiled, and TCRdb retains in-frame clones only, with some absent. The repertoire holds approximately 170,000 clones, with more than 80% as singletons. The sample was PBMCs. The sequence derives from a woman between 18 and 30 years old in good health and CMV-seropositive. The chain links TRBV15 to TRBJ2-3, with D possibly being TRBD2 (6 bases). CDR3 residues: CATSSIPTSPDTQYF. As DNA, the CDR3 is TGTGCCACCAGCAGTATTCCGACTAGTCCAGATACGCAGTATTTT.